This TCR beta chain was sequenced in a study of blood T cell repertoires in COVID-19. Original data processing: From reference gene primer amplification, estimates of nucleated cell counts were derived. The protocol was immunoSEQ multiplex PCR, while the TCRdb copy is restricted to in-frame clones and leaves out a portion. From that table come the V and J calls and clone size; the DNA was used to work out D and trimming. The data show about 63,000 clones, approximately 79% seen once. The germline V gene has CDR1 MNHEY and CDR2 SMNVEV (reference sequence). V dropped 7 bases and J dropped 4 bases, with 16 bases sitting between them. The length of the CDR3 is 14 residues.

This chain connects TRBV27 to TRBJ1-1, with D tentatively TRBD1 (5 bases). This receptor was obtained from a human donor in a cohort sampled during active COVID-19. Sequences were obtained from peripheral blood. In nucleotides, the CDR3 is TGTGCCAGCAAGCGGGGGGGGATAGGCACTGAAGCTTTCTTT. It encodes CASKRGGIGTEAFF.